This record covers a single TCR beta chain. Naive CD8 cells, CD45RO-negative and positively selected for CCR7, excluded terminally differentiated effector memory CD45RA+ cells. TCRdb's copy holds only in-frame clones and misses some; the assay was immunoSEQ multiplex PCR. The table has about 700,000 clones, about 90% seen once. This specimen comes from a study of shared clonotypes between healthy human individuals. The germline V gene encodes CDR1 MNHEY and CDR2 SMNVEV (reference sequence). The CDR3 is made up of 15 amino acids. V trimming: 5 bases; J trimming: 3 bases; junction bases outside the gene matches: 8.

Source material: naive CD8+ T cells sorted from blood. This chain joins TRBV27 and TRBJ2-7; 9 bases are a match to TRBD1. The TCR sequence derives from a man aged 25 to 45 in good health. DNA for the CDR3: TGTGCCAGCAGTCCAGGACAGGGGTTTTACTACGAGCAGTACTTC. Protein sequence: CASSPGQGFYYEQYF.